Each of the 28 T cell receptor beta chains below was sequenced from the same sample in a study of cytotoxic CD8 clonotypes in ibrutinib-treated CLL. Produced via immunoSEQ multiplex PCR; TCRdb's table is partial and in-frame only. This table has 60,000 to 95,000 clones, 70% to 90% appearing once. The specimen comprised PBMCs, sampled after 24 months of ibrutinib treatment. The receptors originated from a human donor with chronic lymphocytic leukemia.

The rearrangement links TRBV9 to TRBJ2-2; no reliable D call. The germline CDR1 and CDR2 sequences are SGDLS and YYNGEE. Trimming left V 4 bases short and J 5 bases short, with 12 bases between. The CDR3 covers 14 residues. CDR3 coding DNA: TGTGCCAGCAGCCCCCAGCTGGCGACCGGGGAGCTGTTTTTT. Protein product: CASSPQLATGELFF.

The chain employs TRBV28 and TRBJ2-1; 8 nucleotides align to TRBD1. In germline, CDR1 is MDHEN, CDR2 SYDVKM. Trimming removed 3 bases from V and 2 bases from J; junction bases left unmatched: 3. The CDR3 length is 15 residues. The CDR3 nucleotides are TGTGCCAGCAGTTTTGCAGGGGGCCCCTACAATGAGCAGTTCTTC. As protein: CASSFAGGPYNEQFF.

J is TRBJ2-7 and V is TRBV21-1; the tabulated D call, TRBD2, remains unverified against the DNA. TRBV21-1 is assigned pseudogene status. This CDR3 is built from 18 residues. In DNA, the CDR3 is TGTGCCAGCAGCAAAGCCAACCCCCCGTCGACTCCCGCCTACGAGCAGTACTTC. It yields the protein CASSKANPPSTPAYEQYF.

V and J are TRBV28 and TRBJ1-2; a possible D gene is TRBD1 (6 bases). This CDR3 is built from 14 residues. Per germline, CDR1 MDHEN and CDR2 SYDVKM. Trimming stripped 6 bases from V and 4 bases from J, with 15 bases between. The CDR3 nucleotides read TGTGCCAGCAGCATCGGGACAAAGTCCTATGGCTACACCTTC. As protein: CASSIGTKSYGYTF.

The genes are TRBV18 and TRBJ2-7; D is perhaps TRBD1 (6 bases). Trimming removed 1 base at V and 0 bases at J, with 10 bases between. The length of the CDR3 is 15 residues. Germline lookup yields CDR1 KGHSH and CDR2 LQKENI. For the CDR3, the DNA is TGTGCCAGCTCACCACGGCCAGGGGACTCCTACGAGCAGTACTTC. It yields the protein CASSPRPGDSYEQYF.

The J gene is TRBJ2-1, the V gene TRBV30, with 7 nucleotides matching TRBD2. With 2 bases clipped from V and 3 bases from J, the junction kept 1 base outside the gene matches. The V gene's germline CDR1 is GTSNPN and CDR2 SVGIG (reference sequence). The length of the CDR3 is 13 residues. CDR3 coding DNA: TGTGCCTGGAGTAGGACTAGCTACAATGAGCAGTTCTTC. Translation: CAWSRTSYNEQFF.

CDR3 amino acids: CASSSSVYEQYF. The CDR3 DNA reads TGTGCCAGCAGTTCCTCGGTGTACGAGCAGTACTTC. The rearrangement uses TRBV28 and TRBJ2-7; D unclear. The germline V gene encodes CDR1 MDHEN and CDR2 SYDVKM. This CDR3 comprises 12 residues. V was cut by 4 bases and J by 4 bases, with 8 bases left in between.

This chain uses TRBV4-3 with TRBJ2-5; the match to TRBD2 covers 7 bases. Germline CDR1 reads LGHNA; CDR2 reads YSLEER. Germline trimming cut 4 bases from V and 4 bases from J; bases unmatched to any gene: 15. This CDR3 spans 17 amino acids. In DNA form, the CDR3 reads TGCGCCAGCAGCCCCACGTTGGGGACTACGCTCTCAGAGACCCAGTACTTC. Encoded protein: CASSPTLGTTLSETQYF.

The chain combines TRBV4-1 with TRBJ2-5; D unclear. Trimming cost V 0 bases and J 2 bases, with 13 bases left between them. The CDR3 runs 16 residues. Germline V lookup: CDR1 MGHRA, CDR2 YSYEKL. CDR3 sequence reads: CASSQDPHSPQETQYF. The CDR3 DNA sequence: TGCGCCAGCAGCCAAGATCCTCACAGCCCTCAAGAGACCCAGTACTTC.

The sample holds a few counts of this clone. The rearrangement uses TRBV6-1 and TRBJ2-5; 12 bases fit TRBD2. The V and J ends lost 2 bases and 5 bases, in that order; junction bases with no gene match: 3. Germline V gene data show CDR1 as MNHNS and CDR2 as SASEGT. The length of the CDR3 is 15 residues. The CDR3 reads CASSELAGGGETQYF. The CDR3 bases are TGTGCCAGCAGTGAACTAGCGGGAGGGGGGGAGACCCAGTACTTC.

The chain has TRBV7-3 and TRBJ2-2; no clear D gene. This CDR3 spans 14 amino acids. Germline V CDR1 and CDR2: SGHTA, FQGTGA. V was cut by 5 bases and J by 8 bases, with 15 bases left in between. This CDR3 is CASSTTFSRGELFF. CDR3 DNA: TGTGCCAGCAGCACGACCTTTTCAAGGGGGGAGCTGTTTTTT.

This rearrangement joins TRBV30 to TRBJ1-4, with a possible D match to TRBD1 (5 bases). The CDR3 runs to 14 residues. The V and J ends lost 8 bases and 1 base respectively, with 14 bases between them. In germline, CDR1 is GTSNPN, CDR2 SVGIG (reference sequence). CDR3 protein: CALKRGRTNEKLFF. The CDR3 bases are TGTGCCCTAAAGCGGGGCAGAACTAATGAAAAACTGTTTTTT.

J is TRBJ2-7 and V is TRBV7-9, with TRBD2 matching 7 bases. This CDR3 comprises 13 residues. J was trimmed by 4 bases and V by 2 bases; bases with no gene match: 2. Germline CDR1 reads SEHNR; CDR2 reads FQNEAQ (reference sequence). CDR3 protein: CASSLSGGYEQYF. DNA for the CDR3: TGTGCCAGCAGCTTATCCGGGGGGTACGAGCAGTACTTC.

This chain links TRBV18 with TRBJ2-2; D may be TRBD2 (5 bases). CDR1 KGHSH and CDR2 LQKENI come from the germline V gene. V lost 5 bases to trimming and J lost 2 bases, with 15 bases between them. This CDR3 contains 16 residues. The CDR3 bases are TGTGCCAGCTCAAAGAATAGTGGGAGAAACACCGGGGAGCTGTTTTTT. This encodes CASSKNSGRNTGELFF.

The chain has TRBV7-9 and TRBJ2-7, with 10 bases matching TRBD2. Germline V gene lookup returns CDR1 SEHNR and CDR2 FQNEAQ (reference sequence). The CDR3 totals 16 residues. V dropped 2 bases and J dropped 4; count of bases not matched to a gene: 8. CDR3 nucleotide sequence: TGTGCCAGCAGCTTAAGCGCTCTAGCGGGGGTGTACGAGCAGTACTTC. Translating it yields CASSLSALAGVYEQYF. Supplemented by reference TRBV7-9 and TRBJ2-7, the full variable domain reads DTGVSQNPRHKITKRGQNVTFRCDPISEHNRLYWYRQTLGQGPEFLTYFQNEAQLEKSRLLSDRFSAERPKGSFSTLEIQRTEQGDSAMYLCASSLSALAGVYEQYFGPGTRLTVT.

CDR3 residues: CASSHPQGRNTIYF. The CDR3 nucleotides are TGCGCCAGCAGCCACCCACAGGGAAGAAACACCATATATTTT. The chain links TRBV4-1 to TRBJ1-3; possibly TRBD1 for D (6 bases). This CDR3 comprises 14 residues. Germline V gene lookup returns CDR1 MGHRA and CDR2 YSYEKL. The V gene lost 3 bases and the J gene lost 5 bases, with 11 bases spanning the gap.

The chain recombines TRBV7-2 with TRBJ1-6; the match to TRBD1 covers 7 bases. The CDR3 sequence is 15 residues long. CDR1 is SGHTA, CDR2 FQGNSA, per germline. With V trimmed by 2 bases and J by 3 bases, 1 base remained unmatched. The CDR3 DNA is TGTGCCAGCAGCTTACGGGACAGCTATAATTCACCCCTCCACTTT. It codes for CASSLRDSYNSPLHF.

The rearrangement uses TRBV2 and TRBJ2-3; D ambiguous. The V end lost 6 bases, the J end lost 5 bases, and 9 bases lay between the germline ends. From germline, CDR1 is SNHLY and CDR2 FYNNEI. The CDR3 is 12 residues long. The CDR3 nucleotides are TGTGCCAGCAGGGCGACCGAAGATACGCAGTATTTT. It specifies CASRATEDTQYF.

The chain employs TRBV9 and TRBJ2-5; a possible D gene is TRBD2 (5 bases). Germline V gene lookup returns CDR1 SGDLS and CDR2 YYNGEE. CDR3 size: 16 residues. Deletions cut 4 bases from V and 0 bases from J, with 16 bases between. The CDR3: CASSPGRTEDQETQYF. Written as DNA, the CDR3 is TGTGCCAGCAGCCCGGGTAGGACGGAGGACCAAGAGACCCAGTACTTC.

The V gene is TRBV2, the J gene TRBJ2-7; D is possibly TRBD1 (5 bases). The CDR3 loop spans 13 amino acids. Trimming removed 8 bases from V and 6 bases from J, with 17 bases in between. CDR1 and CDR2 from the germline V gene are SNHLY and FYNNEI. In DNA, the CDR3 is TGTGCCAGCGGGGCGATTCTCCTCCTCGAGCAGTACTTC. Protein product: CASGAILLLEQYF.

This chain joins TRBV18 and TRBJ2-3, with 9 bases matching TRBD2. This CDR3 spans 18 amino acids. Looked up from germline, CDR1 is KGHSH and CDR2 is LQKENI. V lost 2 bases to trimming and J lost 0 bases; unmatched junction nucleotides: 9. CDR3 region: CASSPSLAGILSTDTQYF. In DNA form, the CDR3 reads TGTGCCAGCTCACCAAGCCTAGCGGGAATTCTTAGCACAGATACGCAGTATTTT.

The V call is TRBV15, the J call TRBJ1-1; a possible D gene is TRBD1 (5 bases). V lost 3 bases and J 7 bases, leaving 12 bases between the germline ends. The CDR3 extends over 13 amino acids. Germline lookup yields CDR1 LNHNV and CDR2 YYDKDF (reference sequence). CDR3 DNA sequence: TGTGCCACCAGCAGGGAAGGGGACGGTGAAGCTTTCTTT. Encoded protein: CATSREGDGEAFF.

The rearrangement uses TRBV19 and TRBJ2-4, with D hard to call. The CDR3 covers 16 residues. Trimming pared 5 bases from V and 0 bases from J, leaving 14 bases between. Germline CDR1 LNHDA, CDR2 SQIVND (reference sequence). The CDR3 spells CASSLALGIAKNIQYF. The CDR3, as DNA: TGTGCCAGTAGTCTTGCGTTAGGGATAGCCAAAAACATTCAGTACTTC.

The V call is TRBV28, the J call TRBJ1-2; D is ambiguous. CDR1 is MDHEN and CDR2 is SYDVKM in the germline V gene. The CDR3 is 16 amino acids. Between the trimmed V and J ends, which lost 1 base and 3 bases, there was a span of 15 bases. The CDR3 here is CASSLLRDAEYYGYTF. The CDR3 coding sequence is TGTGCCAGCAGTTTATTGAGAGACGCCGAGTACTATGGCTACACCTTC.

The gene calls are TRBV4-2 and TRBJ2-1; either TRBD1 or TRBD2 may fit D (5 bases each). CDR3 length equals 14 residues. Germline loops: CDR1 LGHNA, CDR2 YNFKEQ. V lost 1 base, J lost 5 bases, and 9 bases lay in between. The CDR3, as DNA: TGTGCCAGCAGCCAAGCCGGGACGGACAATGAGCAGTTCTTC. It codes for CASSQAGTDNEQFF.

V and J are TRBV2 and TRBJ2-5; TRBD1 matches at 9 bases. Germline V gene lookup returns CDR1 SNHLY and CDR2 FYNNEI. The CDR3 extends over 15 amino acids. The J segment lost 3 bases and the V segment lost 6 bases, leaving 8 bases of the junction unmatched. The CDR3 DNA reads as TGTGCCAGCAGAGTAATACAGGGGGCCAAAGAGACCCAGTACTTC. It encodes CASRVIQGAKETQYF. The complete variable domain, with remaining parts taken from reference TRBV2 and TRBJ2-5, reads EPEVTQTPSHQVTQMGQEVILRCVPISNHLYFYWYRQILGQKVEFLVSFYNNEISEKSEIFDDQFSVERPDGSNFTLKIRSTKLEDSAMYFCASRVIQGAKETQYFGPGTRLLVL.

This clone showed up just once. The chain combines TRBV10-2 with TRBJ2-7; 9 bases are shared with TRBD2. The germline CDR1 and CDR2 sequences are WSHSY and SAAADI. V dropped 6 bases and J dropped 6; count of bases not matched to a gene: 6. The CDR3 is made up of 13 amino acids. The CDR3 spells CASRLAGVVEQYF. The DNA for the CDR3 is TGCGCCAGCAGGTTAGCGGGAGTGGTCGAGCAGTACTTC.

The chain recombines TRBV6-1 with TRBJ2-7, with 7 nucleotides matching TRBD1. Losses at the gene ends were 5 bases for V and 0 bases for J; bases not matched to a gene: 7. This CDR3 region has 15 residues. From germline, CDR1 is MNHNS and CDR2 SASEGT. The CDR3 region has the DNA TGTGCCAGCAGTACCACGGGACAGCCCTCCTACGAGCAGTACTTC. Protein: CASSTTGQPSYEQYF.